This T cell receptor (beta chain) stems from a study of blood T cell repertoires in COVID-19. Overall study: Sources were T cells, B-cell-depleted T cells, or PBMCs; the material itself was cDNA or gDNA.

Using immunoSEQ multiplex PCR, the repertoire was profiled, and TCRdb retains in-frame clones only, with some absent. Here the sample spans about 190,000 clones, 65% to 85% being singletons. Trimming removed 8 bases at V and 0 bases at J, with 20 bases between. The CDR3 contains 17 residues. Participant-reported clinical history was the basis for cohort assignment. Exposed volunteers were people who met a COVID-19 case within 2 weeks before study entry. The sequence derives from a woman aged 30 to 39 who had been exposed to COVID-19. The chain employs TRBV23-1 and TRBJ1-5; D might be TRBD1 (6 bases). TRBV23-1 is filed as an ORF, its function uncertain. Sequencing input: PBMCs or T cells enriched from blood (not recorded which). The CDR3 sequence is CASDGQRKSYSNQPQHF. The CDR3 DNA reads as TGCGCCAGCGACGGACAGCGTAAATCCTATAGCAATCAGCCCCAGCATTTT.